The 18 T cell receptor beta chains in this list originate from one sample, sequenced in a study of T cells in localized non-small cell lung cancer. Data came from immunoSEQ multiplex PCR; TCRdb stores just in-frame clones and leaves some out. Of a few thousand clones in the sample, approximately 40% were seen once. The material sequenced was lung tumor tissue, taken before any cancer treatment. The receptors were sampled from a woman aged 35-75 years with stage I lung adenocarcinoma.

CDR3 DNA sequence: TGTGCCAGCAGTTACTCGAAACTAGCGGGCTCCTACAATGAGCAGTTCTTC. Translating gives CASSYSKLAGSYNEQFF. The rearrangement links TRBV6-8 to TRBJ2-1, with TRBD2 identical over 9 bases. V shed 0 bases and J 0 bases; nucleotides not matched to a gene: 3. CDR3 length: 17 amino acids. Germline V CDR1 and CDR2: MNHGY, SAAAGT.

The V gene is TRBV6-8, the J gene TRBJ2-5; D possibly matches TRBD1 or TRBD2 (5 bases each). Trimming took 1 base from V and 6 from J, leaving 15 bases between them. The germline CDR1 and CDR2 sequences are MNHGY and SAAAGT. This CDR3 has 15 amino acids. Here the CDR3 DNA reads TGTGCCAGCAGTTACTATCGGGACCCCTGGAAGACCCAGTACTTC. Amino acid sequence: CASSYYRDPWKTQYF.

The rearrangement uses TRBV12-5 and TRBJ1-1; D uncertain. The CDR3 runs 14 residues. CDR1 and CDR2 (germline): LGHNT, FRNRAP. Trimming shortened V by 5 bases and J by 5 bases, and 15 bases separated the two germline ends. The CDR3 is CASGPPLRDTEAFF. Here the CDR3 DNA reads TGTGCTAGTGGTCCCCCCCTAAGGGATACTGAAGCTTTCTTT.

The J gene is TRBJ1-1, the V gene TRBV28; D gene ambiguous. This CDR3 spans 13 amino acids. Trimming took off 2 bases at V and 8 bases at J, with 12 bases between the two ends. Germline CDR1 and CDR2: MDHEN and SYDVKM. CDR3: CASSLIVTTEAFF. The CDR3 DNA reads as TGTGCCAGCAGTTTAATCGTAACAACCGAAGCTTTCTTT.

The chain links TRBV5-1 to TRBJ1-5; possible D gene TRBD1, 5 bases. Trimming pared 4 bases from V and 4 bases from J, leaving 15 bases between. Germline V lookup: CDR1 SGHRS, CDR2 YFSETQ. CDR3 size: 15 residues. The CDR3 is CASSPDWGLNQPQHF. CDR3 in DNA: TGCGCCAGCAGCCCGGACTGGGGCCTTAATCAGCCCCAGCATTTT.

The rearrangement joins TRBV14 to TRBJ2-1; TRBD2 aligns across 10 bases. The ends lost 8 bases at V and 1 base at J; junction bases unmatched: 2. CDR1 is SGHDN, CDR2 FVKESK, per germline. The CDR3 is 14 residues long. In nucleotides, the CDR3 is TGTGCCAGCCCGACTAGCGGGTCCTACAATGAGCAGTTCTTC. Protein sequence: CASPTSGSYNEQFF.

V usage is TRBV18 and J usage is TRBJ1-5; D is perhaps TRBD1 (6 bases). V lost 3 bases to trimming and J lost 4 bases, with 13 bases between them. Germline loops: CDR1 KGHSH, CDR2 LQKENI. The CDR3 spans 15 residues. The CDR3 DNA follows: TGTGCCAGCTCACCCCAGACAGGCGATAATCAGCCCCAGCATTTT. Translation gives CASSPQTGDNQPQHF. The entire variable domain, with the rest obtained from reference TRBV18 and TRBJ1-5, is as follows: NAGVMQNPRHLVRRRGQEARLRCSPMKGHSHVYWYRQLPEEGLKFMVYLQKENIIDESGMPKERFSAEFPKEGPSILRIQQVVRGDSAAYFCASSPQTGDNQPQHFGDGTRLSIL.

There are a few counts of this clone. The genes are TRBV6-8 and TRBJ2-1, with 14 nucleotides matching TRBD2. In germline, CDR1 is MNHGY, CDR2 SAAAGT. The CDR3 has 15 amino acids. The V and J ends lost 7 bases and 9 bases, in that order; junction bases with no gene match: 8. CDR3 in DNA: TGTGCCAGCAACCGACTAGCGGGAGGGCCCGGTGAGCAGTTCTTC. This codes for CASNRLAGGPGEQFF.

The CDR3 DNA sequence: TGTGCCAGCTCACCAGCTCCTCGGGAGACCCAGTACTTC. Translation: CASSPAPRETQYF. V is TRBV18 and J is TRBJ2-5; D is uncertain. Trimming took off 2 bases at V and 5 bases at J, with 9 bases between the two ends. Germline loops: CDR1 KGHSH, CDR2 LQKENI. The CDR3 is made up of 13 amino acids.

The V gene is TRBV25-1, the J gene TRBJ2-1; 11 positions match TRBD2. The CDR3 has 14 amino acids. From germline, CDR1 is MGHDK and CDR2 SYGVNS. The V segment lost 8 bases and the J segment 3 bases; nucleotides outside the gene matches: 3. The CDR3 protein is CASQLAGDYNEQFF. The CDR3 nucleotides read TGTGCCAGCCAACTAGCGGGGGACTACAATGAGCAGTTCTTC.

The chain is built from TRBV28 and TRBJ1-1; 8 nucleotides align to TRBD1. Germline CDR1 is MDHEN and CDR2 is SYDVKM. Trimming removed 5 bases from V and 0 bases from J; junction bases left unmatched: 5. The CDR3 covers 15 residues. The CDR3 DNA reads TGTGCCAGCAGTGGGAGGACAGGGATGAACACTGAAGCTTTCTTT. Protein sequence: CASSGRTGMNTEAFF.

V usage is TRBV15 and J usage is TRBJ2-3; TRBD2 matches at 10 bases. This CDR3 is built from 18 residues. V dropped 0 bases and J dropped 2; count of bases not matched to a gene: 8. Germline values: CDR1 LNHNV, CDR2 YYDKDF (reference sequence). The CDR3 nucleotides are TGTGCCACCAGCAGAGATCAAGCGGGAGGGCCCCTCACAGATACGCAGTATTTT. This codes for CATSRDQAGGPLTDTQYF.

This clone has only one observation. The rearrangement links TRBV19 to TRBJ2-3; 10 bases map to TRBD2. The V segment lost 3 bases and the J segment 6 bases; nucleotides outside the gene matches: 15. Germline V CDR1 and CDR2: LNHDA, SQIVND (reference sequence). The CDR3 totals 18 residues. The CDR3 is CASSMRAGGRGPLDTQYF. The CDR3 DNA reads as TGTGCCAGTAGTATGAGAGCGGGAGGGCGCGGGCCCCTGGATACGCAGTATTTT.

This clone is classed as medium-sized. V gene TRBV6-8 combines with J gene TRBJ2-1, with 9 bases aligning to TRBD1. Trimming cost V 4 bases and J 7 bases; bases outside gene matches: 8. This CDR3 contains 15 residues. Germline V gene lookup returns CDR1 MNHGY and CDR2 SAAAGT. The CDR3 sequence is CASSFRDRAVNEQFF. In nucleotides, the CDR3 is TGTGCCAGCAGTTTCCGGGACAGGGCAGTTAATGAGCAGTTCTTC.

V usage is TRBV29-1 and J usage is TRBJ1-2, with 7 bases matching TRBD1. CDR3 size: 15 residues. Trimming at V came to 0 bases and at J to 2 bases, leaving 6 bases not matched to a gene. CDR1 SQVTM and CDR2 ANQGSEA come from the germline V gene. The CDR3 nucleotides read TGCAGCGTTGAAGATGTAGGACAGGCAAACTATGGCTACACCTTC. This translates into CSVEDVGQANYGYTF.

V usage is TRBV19 and J usage is TRBJ2-5, with unresolved D. Germline loops: CDR1 LNHDA, CDR2 SQIVND (reference sequence). Trimming took off 4 bases at V and 2 bases at J, with 8 bases between the two ends. The CDR3 spans 13 residues. The CDR3 reads CASSRAAQETQYF. The CDR3 DNA reads as TGTGCCAGTAGTAGGGCAGCGCAAGAGACCCAGTACTTC. The variable domain in full, with the rest retrieved from reference TRBV19 and TRBJ2-5, is DGGITQSPKYLFRKEGQNVTLSCEQNLNHDAMYWYRQDPGQGLRLIYYSQIVNDFQKGDIAEGYSVSREKKESFPLTVTSAQKNPTAFYLCASSRAAQETQYFGPGTRLLVL.

As DNA, the CDR3 is TGTGCCAGCAGCTTACTCCGGGACAGGGGGTCCTATGGCTACACCTTC. Translation: CASSLLRDRGSYGYTF. This chain connects TRBV28 to TRBJ1-2, with 11 bases aligning to TRBD1. The CDR3 is 16 amino acids. The trim removed 6 bases at V and 4 bases at J, leaving 10 bases unmatched. CDR1 and CDR2 (germline): MDHEN, SYDVKM.

The chain has TRBV4-1 and TRBJ1-2, with 9 bases fitting TRBD1. J lost 8 bases, V lost 1 base, and 14 bases had no gene match. The CDR3 consists of 17 residues. Germline V gene lookup returns CDR1 MGHRA and CDR2 YSYEKL. The CDR3 sequence is CASSQVPSRWTGEGYTF. In DNA, the CDR3 is TGCGCCAGCAGCCAAGTGCCAAGCCGCTGGACAGGGGAAGGCTACACCTTC.